A selection of T cell receptor beta chains follows, all from one sample in a study of blood T cell repertoires in COVID-19. Sequencing was performed with immunoSEQ multiplex PCR; in TCRdb, only in-frame clones are kept and a portion is missing. The table shows some 250,000 clones, with about 84% occurring only once. The sample comprised peripheral blood. The receptors here all came from an elderly man with acute or convalescent COVID-19. Both conserved end residues are part of each CDR3. D genes are given only for firm matches. Clone size appears in some rows only: once, few, many, or a class for an expanded clone.

16,TRBJ2-3,TRBV4-1,.,.,CASSLIGTISTDTQYF,TGCGCCAGCAGCCTCATCGGGACAATTAGCACAGATACGCAGTATTTT
14,TRBJ1-5,TRBV5-4,.,.,CASSLKGDNQPQHF,TGTGCCAGCAGCTTGAAGGGGGACAATCAGCCCCAGCATTTT
11,TRBJ2-3,TRBV21-1,.,.,CASRKKDTQYF,TGTGCCAGCCGTAAAAAAGATACGCAGTATTTT
14,TRBJ1-1,TRBV4-2,.,.,CASSPQGSITEAFF,TGTGCCAGCAGCCCCCAGGGCAGCATAACTGAAGCTTTCTTT
16,TRBJ2-1,TRBV5-8,.,TRBD2,CASSLVAGLGRNEQFF,TGTGCCAGCAGCTTGGTAGCGGGCCTGGGGCGCAATGAGCAGTTCTTC
15,TRBJ1-6,TRBV6-4,.,.,CASSVDSAYNSPLHF,TGTGCCAGCAGCGTCGACAGTGCCTATAATTCACCCCTCCACTTT
14,TRBJ1-2,TRBV6-5,once,.,CASSPPTPGYGYTF,TGTGCCAGCAGTCCTCCTACCCCGGGCTATGGCTACACCTTC
16,TRBJ2-1,TRBV3-1/TRBV3-2,.,.,CASSQWFRRTYNEQFF,TGTGCCAGCAGCCAATGGTTCCGGAGGACCTACAATGAGCAGTTCTTC
15,TRBJ1-1,TRBV6-5,.,.,CASSLRGESHTEAFF,TGTGCCAGCAGCCTACGGGGGGAGTCTCACACTGAAGCTTTCTTT
14,TRBJ2-4,TRBV6-5,.,.,CASRPGEAKNIQYF,TGTGCCAGCAGACCCGGGGAGGCCAAAAACATTCAGTACTTC
14,TRBJ1-1,TRBV5-4,.,.,CASSGQTVDTEAFF,TGTGCCAGCAGCGGACAGACAGTGGACACTGAAGCTTTCTTT
14,TRBJ1-4,TRBV28,.,TRBD1,CASSLGGTDEKLFF,TGTGCCAGCAGTTTGGGTGGGACAGATGAAAAACTGTTTTTT
14,TRBJ1-1,TRBV19,.,.,CASTQARRNTEAFF,TGTGCCAGTACCCAGGCCAGAAGGAACACTGAAGCTTTCTTT
13,TRBJ1-2,TRBV28,.,TRBD1,CASGDRTNYGYTF,TGTGCCAGCGGGGACAGGACGAACTATGGCTACACCTTC
16,TRBJ2-2,TRBV7-7,few,TRBD1,CASSSLRTGNTGELFF,TGTGCTAGCAGCTCTCTCCGGACAGGGAACACCGGGGAGCTGTTTTTT
15,TRBJ1-2,TRBV5-1,.,.,CASSLARGLNYGYTF,TGCGCCAGCAGCTTGGCCAGGGGCCTTAACTATGGCTACACCTTC
15,TRBJ1-4,TRBV7-9,.,.,CASSLYREFNEKLFF,TGTGCCAGCAGCCTCTACAGGGAATTTAATGAAAAACTGTTTTTT
14,TRBJ2-7,TRBV7-8,.,.,CASSRLVPGYEQYF,TGTGCCAGCAGCAGACTTGTCCCGGGATACGAGCAGTACTTC
14,TRBJ2-1,TRBV7-9,.,.,CASSGGFSYNEQFF,TGTGCCAGCAGTGGCGGGTTCTCCTACAATGAGCAGTTCTTC
16,TRBJ1-4,TRBV5-4,.,TRBD1,CASSPTGGTGPKKLFF,TGTGCCAGCAGCCCTACCGGCGGGACAGGGCCGAAAAAACTGTTTTTT
12,TRBJ1-2,TRBV28,.,.,CASSFGGYGYTF,TGTGCCAGCAGTTTCGGGGGTTACGGCTACACCTTC
13,TRBJ2-3,TRBV5-1,.,.,CASSSQGTDTQYF,TGCGCCAGCAGTTCCCAGGGGACAGATACGCAGTATTTT
12,TRBJ1-1,TRBV12-3/TRBV12-4,.,.,CASSLEHIEAFF,TGTGCCAGCAGTCTAGAGCATATTGAAGCTTTCTTT
16,TRBJ1-2,TRBV7-2,once,TRBD1,CASSLAPAQGGYGYTF,TGTGCCAGCAGCTTAGCCCCGGCGCAGGGGGGCTATGGCTACACCTTC
16,TRBJ2-3,TRBV27,.,TRBD1,CASSTRDRGVPDTQYF,TGTGCCAGCAGTACTCGGGACAGGGGAGTCCCAGATACGCAGTATTTT
13,TRBJ2-7,TRBV11-2,.,.,CASSLAPGYEQYF,TGTGCCAGCAGCTTAGCCCCCGGCTACGAGCAGTACTTC
17,TRBJ1-2,TRBV24-1,.,TRBD1,CATSAPGTGLSNYGYTF,TGTGCCACCAGTGCCCCCGGGACAGGGCTTTCTAACTATGGCTACACCTTC
15,TRBJ1-4,TRBV6-5,.,TRBD1,CASSPGQGDREKLFF,TGTGCCAGCAGTCCGGGACAGGGGGATAGAGAAAAACTGTTTTTT
14,TRBJ2-4,TRBV6-5,.,.,CASSYSGAVNIQYF,TGTGCCAGCAGTTACTCGGGAGCAGTAAACATTCAGTACTTC
14,TRBJ1-6,TRBV28,.,TRBD1,CASINRGTNSPLHF,TGTGCCAGCATAAACAGGGGGACGAATTCACCCCTCCACTTT
16,TRBJ2-3,TRBV11-2,.,TRBD1,CASSYRPGQGADTQYF,TGTGCCAGCAGCTATCGACCGGGACAGGGTGCAGATACGCAGTATTTT
18,TRBJ1-2,TRBV2,.,.,CASSEAQRGRGDDYGYTF,TGTGCCAGCAGTGAAGCTCAAAGGGGTCGGGGGGACGACTATGGCTACACCTTC
14,TRBJ2-3,TRBV19,.,TRBD1,CASSQGASTDTQYF,TGTGCCAGTAGCCAGGGGGCGAGCACAGATACGCAGTATTTT
14,TRBJ2-7,TRBV6-2/TRBV6-3,.,.,CASSPRRGQYEQYF,TGTGCCAGCAGTCCCCGTCGGGGACAATACGAGCAGTACTTC
15,TRBJ2-2,TRBV28,once,TRBD2,CASSGGGRSTGELFF,TGTGCCAGCAGCGGCGGGGGGCGATCCACCGGGGAGCTGTTTTTT
13,TRBJ1-1,TRBV20-1,.,TRBD1,CSASGTADTEAFF,TGCAGTGCTAGTGGGACAGCTGACACTGAAGCTTTCTTT
17,TRBJ1-6,TRBV4-1,.,TRBD1,CASSQGTGVSYNSPLHF,TGCGCCAGCAGCCAAGGGACAGGGGTCTCCTATAATTCACCCCTCCACTTT
16,TRBJ2-7,TRBV28,.,TRBD1,CASSTPRDRGLGEQYF,TGTGCCAGCAGTACTCCCCGGGACAGGGGGCTAGGGGAGCAGTACTTC
15,TRBJ2-2,TRBV29-1,.,TRBD1,CSVRGTGEGTGELFF,TGCAGCGTTAGGGGGACAGGGGAGGGCACCGGGGAGCTGTTTTTT